This T cell receptor beta chain derives from a study of shared clonotypes between healthy human individuals. Findings of the study overall: Tissue TCR repertoires likely differ from these blood-only repertoires.

V lost 5 bases to trimming and J lost 4 bases, with 17 bases between them. In germline, CDR1 is KGHSH, CDR2 LQKENI. This CDR3 comprises 16 residues. To note about this clone: The antigen remains undetermined.

Naive CD8 cells, CD45RO-negative and positively selected for CCR7, excluded terminally differentiated effector memory CD45RA+ cells. The donors, all of them Caucasian adults, lived in Nashville, Tennessee. The assay was carried out at the deep level. In the authors' workflow: ImmunoSEQ only sent back junction sequences with no quality scores, so filtering was done differently. Sequencing was performed with immunoSEQ multiplex PCR; in TCRdb, only in-frame clones are kept and a portion is missing. Clonal size and the V and J genes are those of that table, whereas D and trimming came from the DNA. The table records about 1,800,000 clones, about 95% of them present only once.

This receptor was obtained from a young man in good health. The rearrangement uses TRBV18 and TRBJ2-2, with a weak D call TRBD1 (6 bases). Source material: naive CD8+ T cells sorted from blood. As DNA, the CDR3 is TGTGCCAGCTCATCGTCAGCAGGGGCGGGCACCGGGGAGCTGTTTTTT. As protein: CASSSSAGAGTGELFF. The variable domain in full, with the rest retrieved from reference TRBV18 and TRBJ2-2, is NAGVMQNPRHLVRRRGQEARLRCSPMKGHSHVYWYRQLPEEGLKFMVYLQKENIIDESGMPKERFSAEFPKEGPSILRIQQVVRGDSAAYFCASSSSAGAGTGELFFGEGSRLTVL.